This T cell receptor (beta chain) was documented in a study of regulatory T cells in long-lasting Graves disease. Library construction for TCR beta used iRepertoire HTBI primers and Arm-PCR of CDR3 regions. TCRdb reanalysed the multiplex PCR reads using MiXCR and keeps one entry per CDR3 protein. The repertoire has roughly 500,000 distinct CDR3 sequences, approximately 15% of them found once; the top ten carry under 10%. The time point: newly diagnosed GD, antithyroid drugs for less than 3 months. The TCR library was made from RNA extracted from PBMCs. Unmatched junction bases numbered 6, after V lost 0 bases and J lost 4 bases. The CDR3 length is 15 residues. Germline lookup yields CDR1 GTSNPN and CDR2 SVGIG (reference sequence). This clonotype was counted ten times or more. The sample was also linked to a second study, of T cells in Graves' hyperthyroidism and ophthalmopathy.

The chain recombines TRBV30 with TRBJ2-1; 7 bases line up with TRBD2. The source was peripheral blood mononuclear cells (PBMCs), collected at new diagnosis, from a patient treated with antithyroid drugs. This receptor was identified in a man aged 30 to 45 with Graves disease. CDR3 residues: CAWSVLGRSYNEQFF. The CDR3 coding sequence is TGTGCCTGGAGTGTACTCGGGAGGTCGTACAATGAGCAGTTCTTC.